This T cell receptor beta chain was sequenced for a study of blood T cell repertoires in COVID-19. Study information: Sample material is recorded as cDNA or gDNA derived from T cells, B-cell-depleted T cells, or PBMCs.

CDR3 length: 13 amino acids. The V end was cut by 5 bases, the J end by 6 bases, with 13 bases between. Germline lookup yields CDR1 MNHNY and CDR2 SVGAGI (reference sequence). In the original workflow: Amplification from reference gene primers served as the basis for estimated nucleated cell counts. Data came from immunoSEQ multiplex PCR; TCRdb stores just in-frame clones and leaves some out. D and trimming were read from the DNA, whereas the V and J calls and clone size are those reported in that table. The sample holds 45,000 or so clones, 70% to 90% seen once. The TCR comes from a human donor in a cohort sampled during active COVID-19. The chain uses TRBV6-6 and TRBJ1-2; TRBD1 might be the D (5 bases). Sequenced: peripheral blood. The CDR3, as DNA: TGTGCCAGCAGTCAAGGGGCCTTAAATGGCTACACCTTC. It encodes CASSQGALNGYTF.